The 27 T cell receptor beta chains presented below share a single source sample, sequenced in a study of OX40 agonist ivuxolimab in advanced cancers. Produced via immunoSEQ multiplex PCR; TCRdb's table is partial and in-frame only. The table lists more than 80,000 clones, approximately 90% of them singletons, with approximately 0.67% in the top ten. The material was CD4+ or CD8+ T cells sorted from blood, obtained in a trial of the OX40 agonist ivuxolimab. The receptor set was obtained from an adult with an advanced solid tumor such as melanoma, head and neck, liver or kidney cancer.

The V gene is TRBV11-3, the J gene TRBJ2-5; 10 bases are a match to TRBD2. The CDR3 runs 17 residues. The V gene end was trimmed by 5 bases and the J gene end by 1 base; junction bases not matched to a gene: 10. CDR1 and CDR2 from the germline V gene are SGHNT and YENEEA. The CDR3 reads CASSPGGPSGGQETQYF. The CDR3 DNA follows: TGTGCCAGCAGCCCGGGGGGACCTAGCGGGGGCCAAGAGACCCAGTACTTC.

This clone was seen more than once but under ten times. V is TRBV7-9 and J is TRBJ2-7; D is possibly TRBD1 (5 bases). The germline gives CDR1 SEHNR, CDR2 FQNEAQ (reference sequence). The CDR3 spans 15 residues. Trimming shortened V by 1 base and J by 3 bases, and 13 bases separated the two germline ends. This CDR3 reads CASSLVQGSFYEQYF. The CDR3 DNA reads TGTGCCAGCAGCTTAGTGCAGGGATCCTTCTACGAGCAGTACTTC.

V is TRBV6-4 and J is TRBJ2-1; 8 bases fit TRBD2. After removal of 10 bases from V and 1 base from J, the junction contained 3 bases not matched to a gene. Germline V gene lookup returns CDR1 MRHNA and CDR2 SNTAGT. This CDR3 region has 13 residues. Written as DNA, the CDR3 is TGTGCCACCTCGGGGGGGTCCTACAATGAGCAGTTCTTC. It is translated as CATSGGSYNEQFF.

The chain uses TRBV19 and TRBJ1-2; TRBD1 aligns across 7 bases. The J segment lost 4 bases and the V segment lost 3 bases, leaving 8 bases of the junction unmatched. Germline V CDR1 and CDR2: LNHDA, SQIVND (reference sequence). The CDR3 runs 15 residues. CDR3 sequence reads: CASSMNRGQSYGYTF. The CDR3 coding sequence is TGTGCCAGTAGTATGAATAGGGGACAGTCCTATGGCTACACCTTC.

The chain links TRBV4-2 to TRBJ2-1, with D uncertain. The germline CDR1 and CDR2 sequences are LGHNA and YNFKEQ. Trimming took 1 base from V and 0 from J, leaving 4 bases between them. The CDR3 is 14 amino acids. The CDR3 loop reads CASSQGSSYNEQFF. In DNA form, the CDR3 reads TGTGCCAGCAGCCAAGGGAGCTCCTACAATGAGCAGTTCTTC.

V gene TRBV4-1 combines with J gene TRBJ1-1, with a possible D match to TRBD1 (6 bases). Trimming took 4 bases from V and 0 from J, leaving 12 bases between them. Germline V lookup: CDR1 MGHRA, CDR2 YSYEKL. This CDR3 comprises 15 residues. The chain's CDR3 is CASSPRDTLNTEAFF. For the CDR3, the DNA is TGCGCCAGCAGCCCGAGGGACACGCTGAACACTGAAGCTTTCTTT.

The CDR3 loop is CASSKSRSSYNEQFF. CDR3 nucleotides: TGTGCCAGCAGCAAGAGCAGGAGCTCCTACAATGAGCAGTTCTTC. J is TRBJ2-1 and V is TRBV21-1. TRBV21-1 is a pseudogene segment. CDR3 length: 15 amino acids.

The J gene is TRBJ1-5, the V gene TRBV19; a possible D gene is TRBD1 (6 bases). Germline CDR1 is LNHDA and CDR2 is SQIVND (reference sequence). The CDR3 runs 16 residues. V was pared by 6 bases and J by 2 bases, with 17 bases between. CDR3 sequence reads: CASSGGGGRGNQPQHF. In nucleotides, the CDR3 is TGTGCCAGTAGCGGAGGGGGGGGCAGGGGCAATCAGCCCCAGCATTTT.

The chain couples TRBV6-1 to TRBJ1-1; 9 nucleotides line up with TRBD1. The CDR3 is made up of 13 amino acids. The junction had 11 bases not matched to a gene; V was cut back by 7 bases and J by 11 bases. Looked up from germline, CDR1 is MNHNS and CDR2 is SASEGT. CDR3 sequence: CASKLTGGAEAFF. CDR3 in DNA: TGTGCCAGCAAATTGACAGGGGGAGCAGAGGCTTTCTTT.

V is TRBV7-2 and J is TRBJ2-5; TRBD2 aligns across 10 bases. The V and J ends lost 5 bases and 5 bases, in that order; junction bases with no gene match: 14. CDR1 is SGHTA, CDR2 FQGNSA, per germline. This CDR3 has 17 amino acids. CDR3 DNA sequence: TGTGCCAGCAGCCGAGCTAGCGGGGGACTCCCCGGGGAGACCCAGTACTTC. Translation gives CASSRASGGLPGETQYF.

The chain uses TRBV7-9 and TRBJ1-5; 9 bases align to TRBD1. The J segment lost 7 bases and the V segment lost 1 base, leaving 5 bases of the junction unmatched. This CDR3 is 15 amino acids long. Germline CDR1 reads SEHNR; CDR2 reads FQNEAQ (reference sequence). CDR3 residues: CASSLETGGGQPQHF. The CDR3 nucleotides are TGTGCCAGCAGCTTAGAGACAGGGGGAGGCCAGCCCCAGCATTTT.

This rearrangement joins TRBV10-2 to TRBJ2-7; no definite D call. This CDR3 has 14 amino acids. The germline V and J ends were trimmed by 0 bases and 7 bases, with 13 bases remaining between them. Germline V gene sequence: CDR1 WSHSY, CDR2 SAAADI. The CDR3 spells CASSESASFTEQYF. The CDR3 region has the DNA TGCGCCAGCAGTGAGTCCGCATCATTTACGGAGCAGTACTTC.

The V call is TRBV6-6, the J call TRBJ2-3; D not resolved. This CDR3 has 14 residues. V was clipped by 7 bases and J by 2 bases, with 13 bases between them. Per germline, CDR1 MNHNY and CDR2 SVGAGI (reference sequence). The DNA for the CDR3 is TGTGCCAGCATACCTCGCGACACCACAGATACGCAGTATTTT. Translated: CASIPRDTTDTQYF.

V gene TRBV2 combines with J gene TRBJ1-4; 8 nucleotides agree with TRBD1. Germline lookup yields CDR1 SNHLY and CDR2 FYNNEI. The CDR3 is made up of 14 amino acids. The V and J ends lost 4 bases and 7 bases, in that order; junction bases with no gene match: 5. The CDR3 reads CASSGGQVGEKLFF. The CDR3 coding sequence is TGTGCCAGCAGTGGGGGACAGGTTGGTGAAAAACTGTTTTTT.

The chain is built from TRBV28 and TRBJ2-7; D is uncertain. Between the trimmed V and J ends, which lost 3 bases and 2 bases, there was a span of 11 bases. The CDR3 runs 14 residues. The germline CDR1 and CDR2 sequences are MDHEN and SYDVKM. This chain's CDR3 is CASSFDVVAYEQYF. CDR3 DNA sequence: TGTGCCAGCAGTTTTGATGTGGTAGCCTACGAGCAGTACTTC.

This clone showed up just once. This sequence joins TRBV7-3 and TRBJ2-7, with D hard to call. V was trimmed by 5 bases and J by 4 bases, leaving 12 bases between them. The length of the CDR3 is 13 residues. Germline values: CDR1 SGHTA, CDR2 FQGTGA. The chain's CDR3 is CASSPMLGYEQYF. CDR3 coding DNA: TGTGCCAGCAGCCCAATGCTTGGATACGAGCAGTACTTC.

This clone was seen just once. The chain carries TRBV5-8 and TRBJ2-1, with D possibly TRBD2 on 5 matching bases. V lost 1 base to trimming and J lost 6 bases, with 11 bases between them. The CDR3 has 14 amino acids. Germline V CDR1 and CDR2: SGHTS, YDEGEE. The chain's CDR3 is CASSLRRAGNEQFF. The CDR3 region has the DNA TGTGCCAGCAGCTTGAGGCGGGCGGGCAATGAGCAGTTCTTC.

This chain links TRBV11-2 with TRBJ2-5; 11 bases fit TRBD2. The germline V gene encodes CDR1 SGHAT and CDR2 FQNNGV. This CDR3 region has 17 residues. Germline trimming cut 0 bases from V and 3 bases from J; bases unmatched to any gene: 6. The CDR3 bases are TGTGCCAGCAGCTTAGAATGGCCACTAGCGGGGGAAGAGACCCAGTACTTC. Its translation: CASSLEWPLAGEETQYF.

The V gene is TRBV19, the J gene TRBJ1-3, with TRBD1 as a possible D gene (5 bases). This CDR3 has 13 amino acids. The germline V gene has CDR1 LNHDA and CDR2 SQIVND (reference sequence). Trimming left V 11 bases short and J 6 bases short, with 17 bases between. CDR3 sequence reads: CAAKPQGVNTIYF. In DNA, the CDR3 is TGTGCCGCTAAACCCCAGGGCGTAAACACCATATATTTT.

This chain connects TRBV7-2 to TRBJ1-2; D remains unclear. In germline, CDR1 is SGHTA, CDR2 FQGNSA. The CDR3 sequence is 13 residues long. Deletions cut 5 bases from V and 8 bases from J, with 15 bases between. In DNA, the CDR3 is TGTGCCAGCAGCCGACCCGGGCATCGAGGCTACACCTTC. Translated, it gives CASSRPGHRGYTF.

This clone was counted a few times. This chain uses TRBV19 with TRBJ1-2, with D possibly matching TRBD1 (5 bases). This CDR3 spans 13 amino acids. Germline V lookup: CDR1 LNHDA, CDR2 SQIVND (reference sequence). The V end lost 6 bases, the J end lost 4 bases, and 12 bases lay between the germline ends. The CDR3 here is CASRTGTGYGYTF. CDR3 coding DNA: TGTGCCAGTAGAACCGGGACGGGCTATGGCTACACCTTC. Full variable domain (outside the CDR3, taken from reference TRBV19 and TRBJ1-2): DGGITQSPKYLFRKEGQNVTLSCEQNLNHDAMYWYRQDPGQGLRLIYYSQIVNDFQKGDIAEGYSVSREKKESFPLTVTSAQKNPTAFYLCASRTGTGYGYTFGSGTRLTVV.

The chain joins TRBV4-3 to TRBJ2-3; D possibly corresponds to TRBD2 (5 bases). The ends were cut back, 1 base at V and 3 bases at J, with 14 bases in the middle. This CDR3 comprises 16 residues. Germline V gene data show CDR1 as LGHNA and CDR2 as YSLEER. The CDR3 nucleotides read TGCGCCAGCAGCCAAGTAGGAAGAAGGGAGACAGATACGCAGTATTTT. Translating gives CASSQVGRRETDTQYF.

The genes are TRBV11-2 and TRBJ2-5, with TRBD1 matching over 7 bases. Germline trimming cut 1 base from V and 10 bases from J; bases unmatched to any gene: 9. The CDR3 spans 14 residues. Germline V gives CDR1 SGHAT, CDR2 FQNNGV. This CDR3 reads CASSLVTGNWIQYF. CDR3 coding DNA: TGTGCCAGCAGCTTAGTGACAGGGAATTGGATCCAGTACTTC.

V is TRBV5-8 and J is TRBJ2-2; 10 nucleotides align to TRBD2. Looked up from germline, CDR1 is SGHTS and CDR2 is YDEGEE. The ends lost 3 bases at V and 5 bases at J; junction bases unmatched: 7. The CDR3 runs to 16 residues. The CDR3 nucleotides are TGTGCCAGCAGCTCTAGCGGGAGATTTAGGACCGGGGAGCTGTTTTTT. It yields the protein CASSSSGRFRTGELFF.

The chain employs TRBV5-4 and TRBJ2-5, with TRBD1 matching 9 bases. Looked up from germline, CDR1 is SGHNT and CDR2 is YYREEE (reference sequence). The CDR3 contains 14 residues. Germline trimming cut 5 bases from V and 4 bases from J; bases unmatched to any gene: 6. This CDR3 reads CASRGDRERETQYF. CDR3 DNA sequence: TGTGCCAGCAGGGGGGACAGGGAGCGAGAGACCCAGTACTTC. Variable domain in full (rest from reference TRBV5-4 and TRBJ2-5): ETGVTQSPTHLIKTRGQQVTLRCSSQSGHNTVSWYQQALGQGPQFIFQYYREEENGRGNFPPRFSGLQFPNYSSELNVNALELDDSALYLCASRGDRERETQYFGPGTRLLVL.

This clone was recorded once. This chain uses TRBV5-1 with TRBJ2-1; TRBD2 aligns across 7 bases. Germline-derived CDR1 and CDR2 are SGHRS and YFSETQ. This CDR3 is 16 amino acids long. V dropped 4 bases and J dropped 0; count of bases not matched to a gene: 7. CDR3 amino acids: CASSASSGSSYNEQFF. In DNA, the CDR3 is TGCGCCAGCAGCGCCTCTAGCGGTAGCTCCTACAATGAGCAGTTCTTC.

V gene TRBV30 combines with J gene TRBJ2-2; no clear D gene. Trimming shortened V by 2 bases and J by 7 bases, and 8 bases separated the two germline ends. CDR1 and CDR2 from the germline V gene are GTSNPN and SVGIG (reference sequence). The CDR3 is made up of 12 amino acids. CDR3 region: CAWSSDGGELFF. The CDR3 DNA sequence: TGTGCCTGGAGTTCGGACGGCGGGGAGCTGTTTTTT.